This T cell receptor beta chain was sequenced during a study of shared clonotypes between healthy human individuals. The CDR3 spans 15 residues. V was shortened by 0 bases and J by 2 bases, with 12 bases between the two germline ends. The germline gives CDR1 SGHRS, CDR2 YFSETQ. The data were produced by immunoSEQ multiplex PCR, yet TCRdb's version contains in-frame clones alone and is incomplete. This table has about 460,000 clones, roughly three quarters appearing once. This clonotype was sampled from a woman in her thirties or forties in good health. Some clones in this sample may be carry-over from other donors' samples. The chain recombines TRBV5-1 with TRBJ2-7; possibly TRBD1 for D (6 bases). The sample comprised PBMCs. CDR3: CASSLAGWGPYEQYF. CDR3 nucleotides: TGCGCCAGCAGCTTGGCAGGGTGGGGGCCCTACGAGCAGTACTTC.